This paragraph covers one TCR beta chain sequence. This sample is part of a study of blood T cell repertoires in COVID-19. The repertoire was sequenced with immunoSEQ multiplex PCR; TCRdb's copy has only in-frame clones and lacks some. This sample has roughly 130,000 clones, with about 79% found just once. The V gene end was trimmed by 4 bases and the J gene end by 7 bases; junction bases not matched to a gene: 11. In germline, CDR1 is SGHRS, CDR2 YFSETQ. This CDR3 has 15 residues. The source of this sequence is a woman of 80 years or more with acute or convalescent COVID-19. The V call is TRBV5-1, the J call TRBJ1-5; 7 nucleotides agree with TRBD1. Sequenced: peripheral blood. The CDR3, as DNA: TGCGCCAGCAGCCCAGGGAGTCAGGGGGGCCAGCCCCAGCATTTT. Protein sequence: CASSPGSQGGQPQHF.